Sequencing of this T cell receptor beta chain was carried out in a study of blood T cell repertoires in COVID-19. Overall study: Material from acute and convalescent COVID-19 was sourced from the United States, Italy and Spain. PBMCs, B-cell-depleted T cells, or T cells provided the cDNA or gDNA that made up the material.

One Seattle source followed patients from active infection through their disease course. Sequencing was performed with immunoSEQ multiplex PCR; in TCRdb, only in-frame clones are kept and a portion is missing. The top ten clones hold 2.5% to 3% of a sample with nearly 50,000 clones, 85% to 90% of them seen once. The CDR3 is made up of 13 amino acids. The germline CDR1 and CDR2 sequences are SNHLY and FYNNEI. V shed 5 bases and J shed 4 bases, with 9 bases lying between them. This sequence joins TRBV2 and TRBJ1-5; a weak D match, TRBD1 (5 bases). This TCR came from a woman of 80 years or more with COVID-19, enrolled during active disease. The sequenced sample was peripheral blood. CDR3: CASSTQGNQPQHF. The CDR3 coding sequence is TGTGCCAGCAGTACCCAGGGAAATCAGCCCCAGCATTTT.